This T cell receptor beta chain appears in the sequencing data of a study of cytomegalovirus exposure and HLA in healthy donors. CDR1 and CDR2 (germline): SGHTA, FQGTGA. The CDR3 is 16 amino acids. V was clipped by 1 base and J by 0 bases; unmatched bases: 4. PCR used 60 Vbeta primers and 13 Jbeta primers. Clones were read by immunoSEQ multiplex PCR, and TCRdb kept only the in-frame ones, dropping some. Of roughly 150,000 clones detected, approximately 79% appear once; the ten largest clones hold 0.5% to 0.85%. Source material: PBMCs. This clonotype was obtained from a male donor in good health and CMV-seronegative. This sequence joins TRBV7-3 and TRBJ2-3; TRBD2 aligns across 7 bases. In DNA, the CDR3 is TGTGCCAGCAGCTTAAACGGGGGGACTAGCACAGATACGCAGTATTTT. Its protein product is CASSLNGGTSTDTQYF.